The clone carrying this TCR beta chain is medium-sized. Its antigen is currently unknown. This specimen belongs to a study of spatial heterogeneity in lung cancer. Turning to the study itself: Each distinct TCR and UMI combination averaged more than ten appearances in raw reads.

V dropped 3 bases and J dropped 5 bases, with 11 bases sitting between them. CDR1 is SGHAT, CDR2 FQNNGV, per germline. The CDR3 has 13 residues. Overall study results and limits: TCRs found ubiquitously expanded in tumor appeared in blood more at resection than at follow-up.

Time point reported: sample taken at primary tumor resection. Whole RNA, isolated from tumor, nontumor lung or frozen PBMC, was sequenced without prior sorting. Samples came from roughly 72 TRACERx patients with untreated early-stage lung cancer. A unique molecular identifier was carried by every single TCR cDNA molecule. Via MiXCR, TCRdb re-called the 5' RACE reads, giving one row per CDR3 protein. Among roughly 25,000 distinct CDR3 sequences listed, 6.9% were seen once. This chain joins TRBV11-2 and TRBJ2-7; no firm D call. The origin of this receptor is a male donor with early-stage non-small cell lung cancer. The sample in question was PBMCs, obtained at surgery. CDR3 in amino acids: CASSFSQDHEQYV. CDR3 DNA sequence: TGTGCCAGCAGCTTCTCCCAGGACCACGAGCAGTACGTC.